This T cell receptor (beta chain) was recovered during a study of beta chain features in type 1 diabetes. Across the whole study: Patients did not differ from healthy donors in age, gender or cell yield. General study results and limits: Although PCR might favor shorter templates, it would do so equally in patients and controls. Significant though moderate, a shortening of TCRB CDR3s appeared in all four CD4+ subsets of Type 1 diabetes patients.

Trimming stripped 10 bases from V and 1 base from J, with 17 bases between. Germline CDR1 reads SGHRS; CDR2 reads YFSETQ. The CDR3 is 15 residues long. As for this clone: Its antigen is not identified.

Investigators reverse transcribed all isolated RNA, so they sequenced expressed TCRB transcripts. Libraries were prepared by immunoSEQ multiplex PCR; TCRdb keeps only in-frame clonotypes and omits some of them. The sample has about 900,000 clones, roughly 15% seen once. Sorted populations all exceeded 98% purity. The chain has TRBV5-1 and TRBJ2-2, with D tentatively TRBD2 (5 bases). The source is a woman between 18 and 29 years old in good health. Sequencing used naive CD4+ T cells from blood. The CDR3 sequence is CAGRETAGNTGELFF. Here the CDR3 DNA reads TGCGCCGGAAGGGAAACGGCGGGGAACACCGGGGAGCTGTTTTTT.